Listed here are 3 T cell receptor beta chains from one sample, sequenced in a study of T cells in Graves' hyperthyroidism and ophthalmopathy. RNA transcripts served as the template for amplifying TCR beta CDR3 regions. First-round RT-PCR of the TCR CDR3 relied on the HTBI primer set. TCRdb redid the calling of the multiplex PCR reads with MiXCR, one entry per CDR3 protein. This repertoire shows roughly 740,000 distinct CDR3 sequences, 16% found once; its top ten account for under 10%. Specimen: blood. These receptors came from a man between 18 and 29 years old with Graves' hyperthyroidism.

The sample holds a few counts of this clonotype. V and J are TRBV4-2 and TRBJ2-1, with D unclear. V lost 1 base to trimming and J lost 3 bases, with 7 bases between them. Germline loops: CDR1 LGHNA, CDR2 YNFKEQ. The CDR3 runs 14 residues. The CDR3 loop is CASSQGTYYNEQFF. The CDR3 DNA reads TGTGCCAGCAGCCAAGGTACCTACTACAATGAGCAGTTCTTC.

With regard to this clonotype: A much larger clone lies one base from this, so it may be a read error. The CDR3 ends on some other residue instead of the conserved phenylalanine or tryptophan, so this is likely a read error. This chain uses TRBV20-1 with TRBJ2-7, with D unclear. The length of the CDR3 is 11 residues. Between the trimmed V and J ends, which lost 3 bases and 4 bases, there was a span of 7 bases. Germline CDR1 DFQATT, CDR2 SNEGSKA (reference sequence). The CDR3 bases are TGCAGTGCTAGTGGCATGTACGAGCAGTACCTC. Residues: CSASGMYEQYL.

The gene calls are TRBV20-1 and TRBJ2-1; 7 bases are shared with TRBD2. Germline lookup yields CDR1 DFQATT and CDR2 SNEGSKA (reference sequence). The V segment lost 0 bases and the J segment 1 base; nucleotides outside the gene matches: 12. The CDR3 has 18 residues. The CDR3 DNA follows: TGCAGTGCTAGAGACACGTGGCGGGAGCGGGGTTCCTACAATGAGCAGTTCTTC. Amino acids: CSARDTWRERGSYNEQFF.